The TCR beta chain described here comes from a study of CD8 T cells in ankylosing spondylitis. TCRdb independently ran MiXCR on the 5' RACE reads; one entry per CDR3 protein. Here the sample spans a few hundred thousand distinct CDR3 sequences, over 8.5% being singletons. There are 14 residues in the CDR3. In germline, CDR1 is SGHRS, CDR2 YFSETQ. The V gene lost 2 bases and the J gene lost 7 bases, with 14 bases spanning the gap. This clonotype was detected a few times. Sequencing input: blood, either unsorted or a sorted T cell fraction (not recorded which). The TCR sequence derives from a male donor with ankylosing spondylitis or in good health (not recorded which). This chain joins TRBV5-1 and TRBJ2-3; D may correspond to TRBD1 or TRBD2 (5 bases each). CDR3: CASSLGTDPHTQYF. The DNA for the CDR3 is TGCGCCAGCAGCTTAGGGACCGACCCACATACGCAGTATTTT.